This TCR beta chain was found in a study of CD8 T cells in Susac syndrome. After extraction with the RNeasy kit, roughly 0.5 to 1 ug of the RNA was reverse transcribed using random hexamers. One entry per CDR3 protein results from TCRdb running MiXCR on the immunoSEQ multiplex PCR reads. The data contain fewer than 150,000 distinct CDR3 sequences, 90% to 95% of them singletons. The specimen was CD4+ T cells from PBMCs. The clonotype was recovered from a human donor in good health.

The CDR3 sequence is CASSDRNYEQYF. The CDR3 region has the DNA TGTGCCAGCAGTGACAGGAACTACGAGCAGTACTTC. The rearrangement links TRBV2 to TRBJ2-7; D is uncertain. CDR3 length equals 12 residues. Looked up from germline, CDR1 is SNHLY and CDR2 is FYNNEI. V was clipped by 3 bases and J by 3 bases, with 6 bases between them.